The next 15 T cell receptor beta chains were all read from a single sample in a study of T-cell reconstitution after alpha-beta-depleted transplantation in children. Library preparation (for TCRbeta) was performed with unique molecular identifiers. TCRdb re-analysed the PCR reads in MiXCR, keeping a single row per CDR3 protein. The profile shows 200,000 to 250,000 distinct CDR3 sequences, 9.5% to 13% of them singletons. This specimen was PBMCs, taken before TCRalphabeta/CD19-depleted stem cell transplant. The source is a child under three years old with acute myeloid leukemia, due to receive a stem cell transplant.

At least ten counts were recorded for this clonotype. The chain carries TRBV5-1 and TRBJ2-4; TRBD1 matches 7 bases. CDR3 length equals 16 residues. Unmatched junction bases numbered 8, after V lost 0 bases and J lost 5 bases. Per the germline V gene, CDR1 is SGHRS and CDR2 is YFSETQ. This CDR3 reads CASSLAGQPTQNIQYF. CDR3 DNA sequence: TGCGCCAGCAGCTTGGCGGGACAGCCTACCCAAAACATTCAGTACTTC. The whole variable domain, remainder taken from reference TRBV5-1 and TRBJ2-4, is KAGVTQTPRYLIKTRGQQVTLSCSPISGHRSVSWYQQTPGQGLQFLFEYFSETQRNKGNFPGRFSGRQFSNSRSEMNVSTLELGDSALYLCASSLAGQPTQNIQYFGAGTRLSVL.

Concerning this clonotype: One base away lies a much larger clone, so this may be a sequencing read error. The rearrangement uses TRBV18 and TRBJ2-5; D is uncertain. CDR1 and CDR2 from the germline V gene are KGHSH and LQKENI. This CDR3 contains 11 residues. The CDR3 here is CAGSSGETQYF. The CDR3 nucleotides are TGTGCCGGCTCATCAGGAGAGACCCAGTACTTC.

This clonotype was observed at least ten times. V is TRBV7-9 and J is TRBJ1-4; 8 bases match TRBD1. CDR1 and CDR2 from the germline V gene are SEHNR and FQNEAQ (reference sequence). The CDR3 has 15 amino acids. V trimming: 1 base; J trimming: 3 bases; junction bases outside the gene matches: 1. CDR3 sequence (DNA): TGTGCCAGCAGCTTAGTGGGACAGGCTAATGAAAAACTGTTTTTT. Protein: CASSLVGQANEKLFF. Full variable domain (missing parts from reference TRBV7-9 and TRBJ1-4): DTGVSQNPRHKITKRGQNVTFRCDPISEHNRLYWYRQTLGQGPEFLTYFQNEAQLEKSRLLSDRFSAERPKGSFSTLEIQRTEQGDSAMYLCASSLVGQANEKLFFGSGTQLSVL.

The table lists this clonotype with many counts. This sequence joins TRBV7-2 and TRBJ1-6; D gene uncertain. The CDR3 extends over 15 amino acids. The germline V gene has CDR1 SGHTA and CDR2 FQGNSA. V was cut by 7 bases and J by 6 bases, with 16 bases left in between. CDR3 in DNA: TGTGCCAGCACCGTTCCCGGGGTTGCTAATTCACCCCTCCACTTT. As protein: CASTVPGVANSPLHF.

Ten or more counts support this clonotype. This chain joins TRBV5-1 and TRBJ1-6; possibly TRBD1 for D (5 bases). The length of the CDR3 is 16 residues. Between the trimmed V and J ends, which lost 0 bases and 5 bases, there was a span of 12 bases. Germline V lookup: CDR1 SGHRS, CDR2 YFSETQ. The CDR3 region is CASSLEPAGNNSPLHF. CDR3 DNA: TGCGCCAGCAGCTTGGAGCCGGCAGGGAATAATTCACCCCTCCACTTT.

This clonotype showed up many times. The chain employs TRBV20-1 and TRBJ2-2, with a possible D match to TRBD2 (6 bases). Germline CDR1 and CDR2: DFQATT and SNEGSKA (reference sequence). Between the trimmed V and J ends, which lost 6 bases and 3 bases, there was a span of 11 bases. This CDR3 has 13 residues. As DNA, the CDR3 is TGCAGTGCACTAGCACCCTACACCGGGGAGCTGTTTTTT. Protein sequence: CSALAPYTGELFF.

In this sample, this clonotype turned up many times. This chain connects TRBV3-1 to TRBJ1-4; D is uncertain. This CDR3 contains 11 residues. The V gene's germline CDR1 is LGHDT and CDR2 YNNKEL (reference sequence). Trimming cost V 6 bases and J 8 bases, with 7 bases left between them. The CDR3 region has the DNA TGTGCCAGCAGAAAACAGGAAAAACTGTTTTTT. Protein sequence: CASRKQEKLFF.

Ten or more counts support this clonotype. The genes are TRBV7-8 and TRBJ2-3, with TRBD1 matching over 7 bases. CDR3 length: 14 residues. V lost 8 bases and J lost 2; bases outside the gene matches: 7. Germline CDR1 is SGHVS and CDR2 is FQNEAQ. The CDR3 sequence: CASCGQVTTDTQYF. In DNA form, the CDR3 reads TGTGCCAGCTGCGGACAGGTCACCACAGATACGCAGTATTTT.

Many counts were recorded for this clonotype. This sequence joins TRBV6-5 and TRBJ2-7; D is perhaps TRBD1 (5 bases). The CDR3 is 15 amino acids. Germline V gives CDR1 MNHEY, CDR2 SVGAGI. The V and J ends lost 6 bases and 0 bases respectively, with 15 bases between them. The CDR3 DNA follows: TGTGCCAGCAGCCGGACACATGATAGCTCCTACGAGCAGTACTTC. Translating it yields CASSRTHDSSYEQYF.

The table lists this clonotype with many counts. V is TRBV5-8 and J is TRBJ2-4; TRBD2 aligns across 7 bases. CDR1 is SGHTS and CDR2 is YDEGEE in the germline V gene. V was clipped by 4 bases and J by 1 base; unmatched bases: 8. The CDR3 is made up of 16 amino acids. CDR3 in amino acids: CASSPGGLPAKNIQYF. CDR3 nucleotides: TGTGCCAGCAGCCCGGGAGGTCTCCCTGCCAAAAACATTCAGTACTTC.

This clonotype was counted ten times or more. The CDR3 region has the DNA TGTGCCAGCAGCCCCCCGGGACTAGCGAAGCCCTACAATGAGCAGTTCTTC. Its protein is CASSPPGLAKPYNEQFF. This chain links TRBV7-9 with TRBJ2-1; 10 bases align to TRBD2. Trimming cost V 5 bases and J 2 bases; bases outside gene matches: 9. From germline, CDR1 is SEHNR and CDR2 FQNEAQ (reference sequence). The CDR3 consists of 17 residues.

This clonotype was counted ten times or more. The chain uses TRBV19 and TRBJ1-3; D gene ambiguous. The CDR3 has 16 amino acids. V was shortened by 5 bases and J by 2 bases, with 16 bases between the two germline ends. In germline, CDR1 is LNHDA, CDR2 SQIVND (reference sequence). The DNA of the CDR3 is TGTGCCAGTAGTGAGAGAGGGAATGTGGCTGGAAACACCATATATTTT. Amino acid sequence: CASSERGNVAGNTIYF. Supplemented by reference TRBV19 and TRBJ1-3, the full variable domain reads DGGITQSPKYLFRKEGQNVTLSCEQNLNHDAMYWYRQDPGQGLRLIYYSQIVNDFQKGDIAEGYSVSREKKESFPLTVTSAQKNPTAFYLCASSERGNVAGNTIYFGEGSWLTVV.

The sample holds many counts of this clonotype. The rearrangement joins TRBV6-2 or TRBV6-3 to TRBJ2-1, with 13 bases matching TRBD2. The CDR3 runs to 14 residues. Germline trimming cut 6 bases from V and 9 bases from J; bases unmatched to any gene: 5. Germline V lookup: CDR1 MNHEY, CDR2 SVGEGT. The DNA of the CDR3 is TGTGCCAGCAGCGGACTAGCGGGAGTCTCTGAGCAGTTCTTC. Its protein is CASSGLAGVSEQFF.

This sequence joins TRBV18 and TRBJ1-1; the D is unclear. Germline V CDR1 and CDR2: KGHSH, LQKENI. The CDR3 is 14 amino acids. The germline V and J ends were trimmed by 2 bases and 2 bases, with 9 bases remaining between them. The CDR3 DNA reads TGTGCCAGCTCACCAAGGGAGGGAAACACTGAAGCTTTCTTT. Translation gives CASSPREGNTEAFF. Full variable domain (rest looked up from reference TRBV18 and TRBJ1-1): NAGVMQNPRHLVRRRGQEARLRCSPMKGHSHVYWYRQLPEEGLKFMVYLQKENIIDESGMPKERFSAEFPKEGPSILRIQQVVRGDSAAYFCASSPREGNTEAFFGQGTRLTVV.

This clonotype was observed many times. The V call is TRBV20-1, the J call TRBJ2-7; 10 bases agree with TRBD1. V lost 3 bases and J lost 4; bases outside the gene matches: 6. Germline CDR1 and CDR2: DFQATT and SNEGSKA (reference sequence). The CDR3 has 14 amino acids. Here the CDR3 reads CSARSWDRGYEQYF. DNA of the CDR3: TGCAGTGCTAGGAGTTGGGACAGGGGTTACGAGCAGTACTTC.